Listed below are T cell receptor beta chains from one sample, sequenced in a study of siplizumab effects on memory and regulatory T cells. This table comes from immunoSEQ multiplex PCR, and its TCRdb copy is limited to in-frame clones, with some not included. The data contain 65,000 to 70,000 clones, approximately 88% of them seen just once; the ten biggest clones take up 1.7%. Sequencing input: Tregs sorted from blood. Receptors were obtained from a human donor in good health. The CDR3 runs from the conserved cysteine through the conserved F or W. D genes are given only for firm matches. Clone size, where shown, is once, few, many, or a class for clones that have expanded.

J | length | V | D | size | DNA | CDR3
TRBJ2-4 | 17 | TRBV18 | TRBD2 | NA | TGTGCCAGCTCACCAGTTGGAGGGACGGGGGGGCAAAACATTCAGTACTTC | CASSPVGGTGGQNIQYF
TRBJ2-3 | 18 | TRBV7-9 | NA | medium-sized | TGTGCCAGCAGCCCAGCAGGGTTAGCCCACAGGGGCACAGATACGCAGTATTTT | CASSPAGLAHRGTDTQYF
TRBJ2-2 | 16 | TRBV4-1 | NA | NA | TGCGCCAGCAGCCAAGATAAAAGCGCGAACACCGGGGAGCTGTTTTTT | CASSQDKSANTGELFF
TRBJ2-1 | 13 | TRBV6-5 | NA | NA | TGTGCCAGCAGTTACCGGGGGTACAATGAGCAGTTCTTC | CASSYRGYNEQFF
TRBJ1-1 | 14 | TRBV5-1 | TRBD1 | NA | TGCGCCAGCAGCTCACAGGGGGCTAACACTGAAGCTTTCTTT | CASSSQGANTEAFF
TRBJ1-1 | 14 | TRBV19 | TRBD1 | few | TGTGCCAGTATCCACCGGGACAGGAACACTGAAGCTTTCTTT | CASIHRDRNTEAFF
TRBJ2-3 | 15 | TRBV2 | NA | NA | TGTGCCAACGCCTCCCCCAGTTGGCTAACAGATACGCAGTATTTT | CANASPSWLTDTQYF
TRBJ2-1 | 11 | TRBV19 | NA | once | TGTGCCAGTAAAGGGCTCAATGAGCAGTTCTTC | CASKGLNEQFF
TRBJ2-7 | 15 | TRBV5-5 | NA | once | TGTGCCAGCAGCTTTGGTGCCCAGGGGACATACGAGCAGTACTTC | CASSFGAQGTYEQYF
TRBJ2-3 | 14 | TRBV4-1 | NA | once | TGCGCCAGCAGCCACCAGGCTAGCACAGATACGCAGTATTTT | CASSHQASTDTQYF